This T cell receptor beta chain was documented in a study of OX40 agonist ivuxolimab in advanced cancers. Looking at the study overall: Partial responses were seen in three patients, one with hepatocellular carcinoma and two with cutaneous melanoma.

The protocol was immunoSEQ multiplex PCR, while the TCRdb copy is restricted to in-frame clones and leaves out a portion. The data hold roughly 65,000 clones, with roughly 90% observed a single time. The V end was cut by 5 bases, the J end by 3 bases, with 7 bases between. The CDR3 spans 12 residues. Per germline, CDR1 SEHNR and CDR2 FQNEAQ (reference sequence). The chain carries TRBV7-9 and TRBJ1-1; no definite D call. The material sequenced was CD4+ or CD8+ T cells sorted from blood, taken in a trial of the OX40 agonist ivuxolimab. This TCR came from an adult with an advanced solid tumor such as melanoma, head and neck, liver or kidney cancer. The CDR3 loop reads CASSHLDTEAFF. The CDR3 nucleotides are TGTGCCAGCAGCCACTTGGACACTGAAGCTTTCTTT.